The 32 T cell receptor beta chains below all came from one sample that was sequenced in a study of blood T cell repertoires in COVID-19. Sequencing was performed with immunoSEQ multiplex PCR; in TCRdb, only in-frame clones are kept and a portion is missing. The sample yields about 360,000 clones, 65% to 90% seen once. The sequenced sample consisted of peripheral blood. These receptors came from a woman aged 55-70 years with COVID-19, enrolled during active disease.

CDR3 region: CAWSRGGETDTQYF. The CDR3 coding sequence is TGTGCCTGGAGTAGAGGCGGGGAGACAGATACGCAGTATTTT. This rearrangement joins TRBV30 to TRBJ2-3, with D possibly being TRBD2 (6 bases). Germline CDR1 and CDR2: GTSNPN and SVGIG (reference sequence). V lost 2 bases and J lost 3, with 12 bases in between. The CDR3 has 14 residues. Full variable domain (missing parts from reference TRBV30 and TRBJ2-3): SQTIHQWPATLVQPVGSPLSLECTVEGTSNPNLYWYRQAAGRGLQLLFYSVGIGQISSEVPQNLSASRPQDRQFILSSKKLLLSDSGFYLCAWSRGGETDTQYFGPGTRLTVL.

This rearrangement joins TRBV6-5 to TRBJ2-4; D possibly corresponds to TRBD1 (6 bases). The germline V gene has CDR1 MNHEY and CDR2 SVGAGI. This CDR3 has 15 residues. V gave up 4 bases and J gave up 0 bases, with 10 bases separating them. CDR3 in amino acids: CASSSGVLAKNIQYF. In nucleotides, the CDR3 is TGTGCCAGCAGTTCAGGGGTATTAGCCAAAAACATTCAGTACTTC.

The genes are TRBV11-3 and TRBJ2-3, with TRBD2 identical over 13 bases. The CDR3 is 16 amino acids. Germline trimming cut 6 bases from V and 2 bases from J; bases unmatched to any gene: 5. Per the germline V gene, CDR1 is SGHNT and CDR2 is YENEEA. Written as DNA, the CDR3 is TGTGCCAGCAGTTCTGGGACTAGCGGGATCACAGATACGCAGTATTTT. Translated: CASSSGTSGITDTQYF.

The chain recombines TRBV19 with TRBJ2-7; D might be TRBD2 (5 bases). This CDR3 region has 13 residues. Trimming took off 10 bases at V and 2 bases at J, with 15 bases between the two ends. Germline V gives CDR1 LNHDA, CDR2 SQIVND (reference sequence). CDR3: CATSMGRTYEQYF. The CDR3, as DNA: TGTGCCACGTCAATGGGGAGAACCTACGAGCAGTACTTC.

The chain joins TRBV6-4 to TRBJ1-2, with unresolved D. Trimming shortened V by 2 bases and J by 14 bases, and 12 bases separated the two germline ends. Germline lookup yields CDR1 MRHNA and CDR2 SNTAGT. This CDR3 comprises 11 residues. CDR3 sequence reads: CASSDEAVLTF. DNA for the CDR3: TGTGCCAGCAGTGACGAGGCCGTCCTAACCTTC.

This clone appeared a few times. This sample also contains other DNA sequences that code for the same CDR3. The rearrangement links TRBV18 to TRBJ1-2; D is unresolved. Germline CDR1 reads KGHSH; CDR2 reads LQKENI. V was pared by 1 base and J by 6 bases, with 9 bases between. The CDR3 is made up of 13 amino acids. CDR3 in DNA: TGTGCCAGCTCACCACGCCGGGAGGATGGCTACACCTTC. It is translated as CASSPRREDGYTF.

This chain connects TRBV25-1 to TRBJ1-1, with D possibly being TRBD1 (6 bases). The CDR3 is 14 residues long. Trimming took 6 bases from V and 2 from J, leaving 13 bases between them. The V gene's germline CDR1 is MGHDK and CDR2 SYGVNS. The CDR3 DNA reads TGTGCCAGCAGGATCCGGGACACTAACACTGAAGCTTTCTTT. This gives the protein CASRIRDTNTEAFF.

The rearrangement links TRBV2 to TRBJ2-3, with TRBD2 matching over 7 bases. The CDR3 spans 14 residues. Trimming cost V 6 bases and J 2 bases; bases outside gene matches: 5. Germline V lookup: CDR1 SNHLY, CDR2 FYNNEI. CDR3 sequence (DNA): TGTGCCAGCAGGCCTCTAGCGGACACAGATACGCAGTATTTT. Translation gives CASRPLADTDTQYF.

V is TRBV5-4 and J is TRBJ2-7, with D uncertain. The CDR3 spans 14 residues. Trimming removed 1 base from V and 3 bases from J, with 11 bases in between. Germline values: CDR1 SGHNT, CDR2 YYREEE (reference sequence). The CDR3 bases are TGTGCCAGCAGCTTGATCTCTGCCAGCTACGAGCAGTACTTC. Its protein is CASSLISASYEQYF. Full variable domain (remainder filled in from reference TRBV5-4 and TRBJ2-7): ETGVTQSPTHLIKTRGQQVTLRCSSQSGHNTVSWYQQALGQGPQFIFQYYREEENGRGNFPPRFSGLQFPNYSSELNVNALELDDSALYLCASSLISASYEQYFGPGTRLTVT.

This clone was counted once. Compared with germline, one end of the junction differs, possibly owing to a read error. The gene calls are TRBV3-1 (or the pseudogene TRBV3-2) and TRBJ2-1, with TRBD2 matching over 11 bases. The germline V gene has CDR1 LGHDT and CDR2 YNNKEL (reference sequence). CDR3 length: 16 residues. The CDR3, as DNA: TGTGCCAGCACCCAATTGGGCCTAGCGGGGGGACATGAGCAGTTCTTC. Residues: CASTQLGLAGGHEQFF.

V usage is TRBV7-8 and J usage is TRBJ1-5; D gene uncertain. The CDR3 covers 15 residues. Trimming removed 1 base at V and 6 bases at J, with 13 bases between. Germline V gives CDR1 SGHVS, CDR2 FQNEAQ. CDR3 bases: TGTGCCAGCAGCTTAGGGGTCCGGGAGGGTCAGCCCCAGCATTTT. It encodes CASSLGVREGQPQHF.

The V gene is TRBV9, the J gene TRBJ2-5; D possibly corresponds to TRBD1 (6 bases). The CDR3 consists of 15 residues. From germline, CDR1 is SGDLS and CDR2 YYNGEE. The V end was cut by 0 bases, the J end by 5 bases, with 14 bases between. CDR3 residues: CASSVGGGLGETQYF. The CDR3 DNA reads TGTGCCAGCAGCGTAGGAGGGGGATTGGGGGAGACCCAGTACTTC.

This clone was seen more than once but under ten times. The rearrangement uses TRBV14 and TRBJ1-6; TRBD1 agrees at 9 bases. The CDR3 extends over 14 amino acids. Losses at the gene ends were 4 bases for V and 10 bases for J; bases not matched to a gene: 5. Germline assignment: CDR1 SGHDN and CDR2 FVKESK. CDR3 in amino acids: CASSLRDRVSPLHF. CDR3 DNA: TGTGCCAGCAGCCTCCGGGACAGGGTATCACCCCTCCACTTT. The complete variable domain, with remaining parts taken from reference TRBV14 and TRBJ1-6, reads EAGVTQFPSHSVIEKGQTVTLRCDPISGHDNLYWYRRVMGKEIKFLLHFVKESKQDESGMPNNRFLAERTGGTYSTLKVQPAELEDSGVYFCASSLRDRVSPLHFGNGTRLTVT.

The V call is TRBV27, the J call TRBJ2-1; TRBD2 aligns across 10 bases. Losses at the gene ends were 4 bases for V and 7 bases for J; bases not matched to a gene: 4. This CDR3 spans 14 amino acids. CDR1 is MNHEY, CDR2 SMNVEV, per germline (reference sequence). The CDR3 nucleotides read TGTGCCAGCAGTTCGGGACTAGCGCGGAATGAGCAGTTCTTC. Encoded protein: CASSSGLARNEQFF.

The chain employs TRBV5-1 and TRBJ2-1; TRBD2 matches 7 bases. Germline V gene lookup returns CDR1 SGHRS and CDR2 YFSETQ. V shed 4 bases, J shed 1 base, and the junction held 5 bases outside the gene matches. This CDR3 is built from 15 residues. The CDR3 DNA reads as TGCGCCAGCAGCCGGGGGGATCAATCCTACAATGAGCAGTTCTTC. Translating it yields CASSRGDQSYNEQFF.

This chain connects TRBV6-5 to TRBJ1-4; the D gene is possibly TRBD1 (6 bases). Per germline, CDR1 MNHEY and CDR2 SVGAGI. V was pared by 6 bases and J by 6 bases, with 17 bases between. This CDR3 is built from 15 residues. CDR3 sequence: CASRLQGSRYEKLFF. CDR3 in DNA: TGTGCCAGCAGACTACAGGGTTCGAGGTATGAAAAACTGTTTTTT.

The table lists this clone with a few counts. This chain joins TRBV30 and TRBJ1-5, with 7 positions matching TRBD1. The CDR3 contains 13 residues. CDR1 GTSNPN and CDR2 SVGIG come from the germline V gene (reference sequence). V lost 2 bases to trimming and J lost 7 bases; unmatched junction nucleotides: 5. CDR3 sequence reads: CAWSITGDQPQHF. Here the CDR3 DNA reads TGTGCCTGGAGTATTACAGGGGACCAGCCCCAGCATTTT.

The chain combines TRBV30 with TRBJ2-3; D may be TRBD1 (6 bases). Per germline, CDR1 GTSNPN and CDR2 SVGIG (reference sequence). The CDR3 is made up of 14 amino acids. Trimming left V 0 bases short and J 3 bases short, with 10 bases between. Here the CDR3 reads CAWSVGTSTDTQYF. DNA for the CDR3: TGTGCCTGGAGTGTAGGGACAAGTACAGATACGCAGTATTTT. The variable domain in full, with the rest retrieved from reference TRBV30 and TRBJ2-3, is SQTIHQWPATLVQPVGSPLSLECTVEGTSNPNLYWYRQAAGRGLQLLFYSVGIGQISSEVPQNLSASRPQDRQFILSSKKLLLSDSGFYLCAWSVGTSTDTQYFGPGTRLTVL.

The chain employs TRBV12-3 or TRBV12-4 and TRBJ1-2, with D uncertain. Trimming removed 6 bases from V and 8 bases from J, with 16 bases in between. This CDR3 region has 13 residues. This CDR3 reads CASSEGGISGYTF. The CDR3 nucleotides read TGTGCCAGCAGCGAAGGAGGGATAAGCGGCTACACCTTC.

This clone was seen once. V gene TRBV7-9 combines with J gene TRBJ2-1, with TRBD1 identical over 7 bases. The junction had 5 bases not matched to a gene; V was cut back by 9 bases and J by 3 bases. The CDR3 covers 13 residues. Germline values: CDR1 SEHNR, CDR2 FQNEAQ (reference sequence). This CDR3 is CARGGQGYNEQFF. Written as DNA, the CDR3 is TGTGCCAGAGGGGGCCAGGGCTACAATGAGCAGTTCTTC.

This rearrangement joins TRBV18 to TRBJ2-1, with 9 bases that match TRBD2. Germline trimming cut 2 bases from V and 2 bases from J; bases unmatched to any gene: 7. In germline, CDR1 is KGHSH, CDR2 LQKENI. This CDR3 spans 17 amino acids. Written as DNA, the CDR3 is TGTGCCAGCTCACCATATAGCGGGGGTGGTACCTACAATGAGCAGTTCTTC. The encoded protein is CASSPYSGGGTYNEQFF.

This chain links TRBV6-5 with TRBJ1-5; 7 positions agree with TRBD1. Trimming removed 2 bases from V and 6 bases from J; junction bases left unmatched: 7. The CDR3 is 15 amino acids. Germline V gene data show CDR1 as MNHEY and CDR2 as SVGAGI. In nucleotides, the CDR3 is TGTGCCAGCAGTTACGGCAGGGGGGTAGGTCAGCCCCAGCATTTT. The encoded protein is CASSYGRGVGQPQHF.

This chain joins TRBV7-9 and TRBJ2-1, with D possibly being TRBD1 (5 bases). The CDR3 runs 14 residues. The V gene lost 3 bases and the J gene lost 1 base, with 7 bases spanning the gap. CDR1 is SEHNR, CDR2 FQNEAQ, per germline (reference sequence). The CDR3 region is CASSFDRSYNEQFF. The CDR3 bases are TGTGCCAGCAGCTTCGACAGATCCTACAATGAGCAGTTCTTC.

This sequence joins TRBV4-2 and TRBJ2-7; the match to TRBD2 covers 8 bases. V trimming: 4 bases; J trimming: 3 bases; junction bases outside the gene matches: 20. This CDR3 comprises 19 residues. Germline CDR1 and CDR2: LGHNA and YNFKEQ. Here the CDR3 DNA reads TGTGCCAGCAGCCTTGCCGCGAGGTCCGGGACTAGATTTTTCTACGAGCAGTACTTC. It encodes CASSLAARSGTRFFYEQYF.

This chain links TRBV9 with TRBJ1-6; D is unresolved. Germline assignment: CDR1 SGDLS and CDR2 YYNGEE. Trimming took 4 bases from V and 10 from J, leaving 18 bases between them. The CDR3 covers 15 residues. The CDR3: CASSPQEGKRSPLHF. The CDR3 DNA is TGTGCCAGCAGCCCCCAGGAGGGTAAACGATCACCCCTCCACTTT.

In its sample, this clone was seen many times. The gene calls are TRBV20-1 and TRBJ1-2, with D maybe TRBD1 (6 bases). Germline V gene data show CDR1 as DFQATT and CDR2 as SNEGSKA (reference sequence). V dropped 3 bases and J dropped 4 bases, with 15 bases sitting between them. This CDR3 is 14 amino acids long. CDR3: CSASTGSAGYGYTF. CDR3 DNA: TGCAGTGCTAGTACAGGGTCGGCTGGCTATGGCTACACCTTC.

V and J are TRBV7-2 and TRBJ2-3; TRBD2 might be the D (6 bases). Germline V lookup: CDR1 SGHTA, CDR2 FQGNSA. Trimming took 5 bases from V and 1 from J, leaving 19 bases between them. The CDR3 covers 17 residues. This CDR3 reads CASSLRMGGIGTDTQYF. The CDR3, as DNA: TGTGCCAGCAGCCTTCGAATGGGGGGTATCGGCACAGATACGCAGTATTTT.

CDR3 sequence (DNA): TGTGCCAGCAGTTACGTCGGGGGAGGCAATGAGCAGTTCTTC. Translation gives CASSYVGGGNEQFF. V gene TRBV6-5 combines with J gene TRBJ2-1; D is perhaps TRBD2 (6 bases). Germline CDR1 and CDR2: MNHEY and SVGAGI. The V end was cut by 2 bases, the J end by 6 bases, with 11 bases between. This CDR3 region has 14 residues.

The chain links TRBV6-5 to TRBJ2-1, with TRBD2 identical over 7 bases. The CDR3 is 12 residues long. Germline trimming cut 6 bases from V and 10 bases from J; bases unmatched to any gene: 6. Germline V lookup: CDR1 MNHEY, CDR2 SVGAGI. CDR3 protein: CASSLNSGEQFF. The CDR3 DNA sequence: TGTGCCAGCAGCCTCAATAGCGGGGAGCAGTTCTTC.

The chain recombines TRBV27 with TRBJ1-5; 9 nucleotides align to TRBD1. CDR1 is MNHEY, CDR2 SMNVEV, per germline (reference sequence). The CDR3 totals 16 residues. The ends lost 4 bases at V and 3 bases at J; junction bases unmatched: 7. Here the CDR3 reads CASSSYRGLPNQPQHF. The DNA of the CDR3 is TGTGCCAGCAGTTCCTACAGGGGGCTACCCAATCAGCCCCAGCATTTT.

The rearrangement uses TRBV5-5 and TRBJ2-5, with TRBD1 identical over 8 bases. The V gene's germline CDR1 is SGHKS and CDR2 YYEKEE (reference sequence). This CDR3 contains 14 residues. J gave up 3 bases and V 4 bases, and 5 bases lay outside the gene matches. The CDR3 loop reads CASSPGQAKETQYF. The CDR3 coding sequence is TGTGCCAGCAGCCCGGGACAGGCGAAAGAGACCCAGTACTTC.

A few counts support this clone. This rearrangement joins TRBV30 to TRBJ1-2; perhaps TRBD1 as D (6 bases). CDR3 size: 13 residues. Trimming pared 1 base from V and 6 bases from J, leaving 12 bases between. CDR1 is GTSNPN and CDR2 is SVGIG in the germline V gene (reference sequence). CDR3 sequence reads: CAWSAPGVDGYTF. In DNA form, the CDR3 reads TGTGCCTGGAGTGCGCCAGGGGTGGATGGCTACACCTTC.